These T cell receptor beta chains were read from a single sample in a study of blood T cells in healthy people across ages. MiXCR, run by TCRdb on the 5' RACE reads, gives a single entry per CDR3 protein. The sample includes hundreds of thousands of distinct CDR3 sequences, more than 20% of them seen just once. Another study also made use of these data, one on T cells of mothers and their children.

Material for sequencing was blood. The receptors originated from a boy younger than 18 in good health. CDR3s include the opening cysteine and the closing phenylalanine or tryptophan.

v_gene	j_gene	CDR3aa
TRBV13	TRBJ1-6	CASSFLQGASPLHF
TRBV21-1	TRBJ2-1	CASSKRTAEQFF
TRBV3-1	TRBJ2-4	CASSQEAYQVQYF
TRBV15	TRBJ2-1	CATSRGPSAGTSKGNEQFF
TRBV20-1	TRBJ1-2	CSATGHGFGYTF
TRBV6-5	TRBJ2-7	CASSYSLVRTARSSYEQYF
TRBV27	TRBJ2-3	CASRNIDGDTQYF
TRBV2	TRBJ2-5	CASSTMETAETQYF
TRBV20-1	TRBJ2-3	CSAPQGGAGTDTQYF
TRBV7-9	TRBJ1-4	CASSLGTGNEKLFF
TRBV20-1	TRBJ2-3	CSARGSPLPPSTDTQYF
TRBV28	TRBJ2-3	CASSLSVGAVEADTQYF
TRBV10-3	TRBJ2-3	CAISSLVAGGPHTQYF
TRBV3-1	NA	CASSQKRENEQFF
TRBV7-2	TRBJ2-1	CASSLVPGKGSYNEQFF
TRBV27	TRBJ1-2	CASSLSPQGSGYTF
TRBV4-2	NA	CASSQDASLTAGKGYYEQYF
TRBV7-2	TRBJ2-2	CASSFTGGPGELFF
TRBV25-1	TRBJ2-5	CASSYRAEETQYF
TRBV11-2	TRBJ2-5	CASRSLWGGGETQYF
TRBV6-5	TRBJ1-1	CASSTALSNTEAFF
TRBV6-1	NA	CASREQGDYEQYF
TRBV4-1	NA	CASSQVPGDSYEQYF
TRBV29-1	TRBJ2-2	CSVLTGGKGNTGELFF
TRBV7-3	TRBJ2-7	CASSLMGNRGLDEQYF
TRBV12-5	TRBJ2-1	CASGLTGVGNEQFF
TRBV7-3	TRBJ2-6	CASSLTEGPGANVLTF
TRBV12-3/TRBV12-4	TRBJ2-1	CASRAPGQHHEQFF
TRBV19	TRBJ1-2	CASSPFPGRGYTF
TRBV12-5	TRBJ2-5	CASGLGLAGGRETQYF
TRBV15	TRBJ2-7	CATSRDLALAGDTPYEQYF
TRBV5-1	TRBJ1-1	CASSPEGTFRAFF
TRBV7-9	TRBJ2-3	CASSPLAGVSTQYF
TRBV20-1	TRBJ2-3	CSARGGTTAGITQYF
TRBV11-1	TRBJ2-1	CASSGRLAGEFSNEQFF
TRBV12-3/TRBV12-4	TRBJ2-5	CASSAGTSGREIQETQYF
TRBV5-1	TRBJ2-7	CASSLSTGSHEQYF
TRBV11-2	TRBJ1-1	CASSLDIDRVPMVDTEAFF
TRBV7-9	TRBJ2-5	CASSLALGVQETQYF
TRBV11-2	TRBJ2-6	CASTPGVSGANVLTF
TRBV6-4	TRBJ2-7	CASSRGKGYEQYF
TRBV4-2	TRBJ2-7	CASSHGGGAYEQYF
TRBV9	TRBJ2-7	CASTSRINYEQYF
TRBV10-3	TRBJ2-7	CAISERWSVTYEQYF
TRBV20-1	TRBJ1-2	CSAKQGGYGYTF
TRBV14	TRBJ2-3	CASSQGRGRFTDTQYF
TRBV11-2	TRBJ1-4	CASRSPGQGNGKLFF
TRBV5-1	TRBJ2-2	CASTLLAGDTGELFF
TRBV20-1	TRBJ1-2	CSARDGGEADYGYTF